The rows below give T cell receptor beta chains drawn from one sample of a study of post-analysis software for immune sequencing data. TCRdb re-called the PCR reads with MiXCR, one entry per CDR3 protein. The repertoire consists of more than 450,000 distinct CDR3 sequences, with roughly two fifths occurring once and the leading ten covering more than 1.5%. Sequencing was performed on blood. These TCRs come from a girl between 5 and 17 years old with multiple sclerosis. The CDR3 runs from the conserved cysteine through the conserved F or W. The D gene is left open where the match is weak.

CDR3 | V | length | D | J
CASSGDSEAFF | TRBV5-1 | 11 | TRBD1 | TRBJ1-1
CASSFAGNSYEQYF | TRBV7-3 | 14 | NA | TRBJ2-7
CSVVGFSYEQYF | TRBV29-1 | 12 | NA | TRBJ2-7
CASSLASGGLRQFF | TRBV12-3/TRBV12-4 | 14 | TRBD2 | TRBJ2-1
CASSLEGLADTQYF | TRBV11-2 | 14 | NA | TRBJ2-3
CATSEATSAAYNEQFF | TRBV24-1 | 16 | TRBD2 | TRBJ2-1
CASSQGTRSSYNEQFF | TRBV4-1 | 16 | NA | TRBJ2-1
CASSLVRASGSAPTQYF | TRBV5-1 | 17 | TRBD2 | TRBJ2-3
CASSLVWKSGQGNTIYF | TRBV7-8 | 17 | NA | TRBJ1-3
CVSTFYGPGGETQYF | TRBV28 | 15 | NA | TRBJ2-5
CASPTGLAGDTDTQYF | TRBV27 | 16 | TRBD2 | TRBJ2-3
CASSFSGSKAYEQYF | TRBV7-2 | 15 | TRBD2 | TRBJ2-7
CASSQWDAGEQFF | TRBV2 | 13 | NA | TRBJ2-1
CSVEYRGTTDTQYF | TRBV29-1 | 14 | NA | TRBJ2-3
CASSLGISLSHEQYF | TRBV12-3/TRBV12-4 | 15 | NA | NA
CASSPSGGVWDISYEQYF | TRBV7-2 | 18 | TRBD2 | TRBJ2-7
CASSLPGGPDTQYF | TRBV10-1 | 14 | TRBD2 | TRBJ2-3
CASSAHMNTEAFF | TRBV7-9 | 13 | NA | TRBJ1-1
CASSGHLGAGAGTDTQYF | TRBV9 | 18 | TRBD2 | TRBJ2-3
CASSLAPPGGSSNEKLFF | TRBV7-6 | 18 | NA | TRBJ1-4
CASRSEGRKTDTQYF | TRBV11-1 | 15 | NA | TRBJ2-3
CSVVVGGGYTF | TRBV29-1 | 11 | NA | TRBJ1-2
CSATSLIYEQFF | TRBV20-1 | 12 | TRBD2 | TRBJ2-1
CAISDKGGEYQPQHF | TRBV10-3 | 15 | NA | TRBJ1-5
CASSLDTPGSYEQYF | TRBV5-1 | 15 | NA | NA
CAISESVAGKVEQYF | TRBV10-3 | 15 | TRBD2 | TRBJ2-7
CASRPPNRGKETQYF | TRBV5-6 | 15 | TRBD1 | TRBJ2-5
CASSDGGAADEQFF | TRBV6-4 | 14 | NA | TRBJ2-1
CASSPGYGSYEQYF | TRBV5-6 | 14 | NA | TRBJ2-7
CASSFSGRAGWEQFF | TRBV7-2 | 15 | TRBD2 | TRBJ2-1
CSARSSGTGDGYTF | TRBV29-1 | 14 | TRBD1 | TRBJ1-2
CSARARAGNQETRYF | TRBV20-1 | 15 | NA | TRBJ2-5
CAISESVLLAVPGLFQETQYF | TRBV10-3 | 21 | NA | TRBJ2-5
CASSSGQGAVTQYF | TRBV11-2 | 14 | TRBD1 | TRBJ2-5
CSASREGSANEQFF | TRBV29-1 | 14 | TRBD2 | TRBJ2-1
CSARDLRGRDIQYF | TRBV20-1 | 14 | NA | TRBJ2-4
CASSWGRNTGELFF | TRBV6-6 | 14 | NA | TRBJ2-2
CSARLYGSTDTQYF | TRBV20-1 | 14 | NA | TRBJ2-3
CASSLTEGGYGYTF | TRBV5-1 | 14 | NA | TRBJ1-2
CASALDIQRAQYF | TRBV12-5 | 13 | NA | TRBJ2-5
CASSDTERLGANVLTF | TRBV6-4 | 16 | NA | TRBJ2-6
CASSGRASGVQETQYF | TRBV7-9 | 16 | TRBD2 | TRBJ2-5
CASSLAGSYVQYF | TRBV5-6 | 13 | NA | TRBJ2-4
CASRAPVGDEQYF | TRBV7-2 | 13 | NA | NA
CSVLPGGASTDTQYF | TRBV29-1 | 15 | TRBD1 | TRBJ2-3
CASSRDYKRIYTDTQYF | TRBV4-2 | 17 | NA | TRBJ2-3
CASSLGISGTSFGEQYF | TRBV12-3/TRBV12-4 | 17 | TRBD2 | TRBJ2-7
CASSGSGAAKNIQYF | TRBV12-3/TRBV12-4 | 15 | TRBD2 | TRBJ2-4
CASSWVSGADEQYF | TRBV7-9 | 14 | NA | TRBJ2-7